The next 22 T cell receptor beta chains were all read from a single sample in a study of CXCR3-negative and CXCR3-positive naive CD8 T cells. General observations from the study: The TRB CDR3s that CXCR3-positive naive cells carried were more hydrophobic than those of CXCR3-negative naive cells.

The authors made the TRB cDNA libraries by 5' RACE using UMI labels. Reanalyzing the 5' RACE reads, TCRdb keeps one entry per CDR3 protein, without DNA. The ten top clones account for just over 0.35%, within a sample of over 95,000 distinct CDR3 sequences. These receptors are not linked to any known antigen. Sequencing input: naive CXCR3+ CD8+ T cells from blood. Sample subset: CD45RO-CCR7+CD27+CD95- naive CD8+ T cells expressing CXCR3 (TNR3+). The receptors stem from a human donor in good health. Some clones in this sample may be carry-over from other donors' samples.

This chain joins TRBV20-1 and TRBJ2-7. The CDR3 contains 13 residues. Looked up from germline, CDR1 is DFQATT and CDR2 is SNEGSKA (reference sequence). Here the CDR3 reads CSARDLRDYEQYF.

The chain carries TRBV5-1 and TRBJ2-3. The CDR3 contains 16 residues. Germline values: CDR1 SGHRS, CDR2 YFSETQ. CDR3 sequence reads: CASSVTGGGSTDTQYF.

The chain employs TRBV9 and TRBJ2-7; the TCRdb call, TRBD2, lacks DNA for checking. The germline gives CDR1 SGDLS, CDR2 YYNGEE. The CDR3 is 15 amino acids. CDR3 residues: CASSVGSGISYEQYF.

The gene calls are TRBV28 and TRBJ1-2; as DNA is missing, the TRBD1 call by TCRdb cannot be tested. CDR1 and CDR2 (germline): MDHEN, SYDVKM. This CDR3 contains 13 residues. The chain's CDR3 is CASRDRDDYGYTF.

V and J are TRBV7-9 and TRBJ1-1; TCRdb outputs TRBD1, but without DNA this stays unchecked. Germline CDR1 SEHNR, CDR2 FQNEAQ (reference sequence). The CDR3 totals 13 residues. This CDR3 reads CAIKQGANTEAFF.

V gene TRBV5-6 combines with J gene TRBJ2-7; without DNA, the TCRdb call of TRBD1 cannot be checked. CDR3 size: 14 residues. CDR1 is SGHDT and CDR2 is YYEEEE in the germline V gene. The CDR3 protein is CASSLVGQTYEQYF.

The chain employs TRBV28 and TRBJ1-4. This CDR3 spans 18 amino acids. The germline CDR1 and CDR2 sequences are MDHEN and SYDVKM. CDR3 protein: CASSQFMMGRELNEKLFF.

The chain joins TRBV7-8 to TRBJ2-3; TCRdb's D call of TRBD2 is untestable without DNA. Per germline, CDR1 SGHVS and CDR2 FQNEAQ. The CDR3 length is 15 residues. The CDR3 reads CASSGLAGERYTQYF.

The rearrangement joins TRBV5-1 to TRBJ2-7. This CDR3 is 14 amino acids long. The V gene's germline CDR1 is SGHRS and CDR2 YFSETQ. The CDR3 loop reads CASSLEGIPYEQYF.

The rearrangement joins TRBV9 to TRBJ2-2; TCRdb lists TRBD1, though no DNA is available to test this call. There are 16 residues in the CDR3. Germline CDR1 SGDLS, CDR2 YYNGEE. The CDR3 here is CASSPAGRGPDGELFF.

J is TRBJ2-3 and V is TRBV27. CDR1 is MNHEY, CDR2 SMNVEV, per germline (reference sequence). The CDR3 is 15 amino acids. The CDR3 sequence is CASSLIRQGTDTQYF.

The chain recombines TRBV4-1 with TRBJ2-5. Germline CDR1 MGHRA, CDR2 YSYEKL. The CDR3 totals 15 residues. The CDR3 region is CASSQEVDLLETQYF.

The chain uses TRBV6-5 and TRBJ2-1; TCRdb reports TRBD2, a call that lacks DNA to check it against. CDR1 and CDR2 from the germline V gene are MNHEY and SVGAGI. The CDR3 runs 15 residues. The chain's CDR3 is CASSLTSGSNGEQFF.

The chain employs TRBV7-3 and TRBJ2-2. The V gene's germline CDR1 is SGHTA and CDR2 FQGTGA. This CDR3 spans 12 amino acids. The CDR3 reads CASSSPTGELFF. Full variable domain (missing parts from reference TRBV7-3 and TRBJ2-2): GAGVSQTPSNKVTEKGKYVELRCDPISGHTALYWYRQSLGQGPEFLIYFQGTGAADDSGLPNDRFFAVRPEGSVSTLKIQRTERGDSAVYLCASSSPTGELFFGEGSRLTVL.

The rearrangement uses TRBV15 and TRBJ2-2; TCRdb designates TRBD1, a call that cannot be tested without DNA. The CDR3 totals 17 residues. In germline, CDR1 is LNHNV, CDR2 YYDKDF (reference sequence). CDR3 residues: CATSRAFLDKNTGELFF.

The chain has TRBV28 and TRBJ2-3. The CDR3 runs to 13 residues. Looked up from germline, CDR1 is MDHEN and CDR2 is SYDVKM. CDR3 residues: CASSLSGTDTQYF.

The genes are TRBV12-3 or TRBV12-4 and TRBJ2-3; TCRdb designates TRBD2, a call that cannot be tested without DNA. This CDR3 has 16 amino acids. The CDR3 loop is CATSGGLAGATDTQYF.

This sequence joins TRBV29-1 and TRBJ2-1. The CDR3 extends over 14 amino acids. CDR1 SQVTM and CDR2 ANQGSEA come from the germline V gene. This CDR3 reads CSVVRLARNNEQFF.

The chain carries TRBV7-8 and TRBJ2-2; TCRdb gives TRBD2 as the D gene, but with no DNA this cannot be confirmed. Germline V lookup: CDR1 SGHVS, CDR2 FQNEAQ. This CDR3 spans 16 amino acids. The CDR3 loop reads CASLRLAGSNTGELFF.

V usage is TRBV29-1 and J usage is TRBJ1-1; checking the TCRdb D call of TRBD1 is not possible without DNA. The germline gives CDR1 SQVTM, CDR2 ANQGSEA. This CDR3 comprises 13 residues. CDR3 amino acids: CSVDRGGNTEAFF.

V and J are TRBV4-3 and TRBJ2-5; absent DNA, TCRdb's TRBD2 call cannot be checked. The CDR3 is made up of 14 amino acids. Germline values: CDR1 LGHNA, CDR2 YSLEER. This CDR3 is CASSQALAQETQYF.

The V gene is TRBV20-1, the J gene TRBJ1-5; with no DNA, the TCRdb D assignment of TRBD1 cannot be verified. CDR3 length: 13 amino acids. Germline loops: CDR1 DFQATT, CDR2 SNEGSKA (reference sequence). The CDR3 spells CTARAPGYQPQHF.